This T cell receptor beta chain derives from a study of graft-versus-host responses after intestinal transplantation. Study in general: Each transplant was multivisceral, liver-intestinal, or isolated intestinal. The recipients all started with anti-thymocyte globulin induction and then took tacrolimus and steroids for around three years.

In the case of this clone: The antigen is not known.

Clones were read by immunoSEQ multiplex PCR, and TCRdb kept only the in-frame ones, dropping some. The sample has 130,000 to 150,000 clones, nearly 95% seen once. The sequenced sample was unstimulated CD4+ T cells sorted from spleen or lymph node cells, obtained before intestinal transplant. The receptor was derived from a human donor who received an intestinal transplant.

The CDR3 DNA is TGTGCCAGCAGCTTAGCAGCCGGGGAGACCCAGTACTTC. Translating gives CASSLAAGETQYF. The V gene is TRBV7-9, the J gene TRBJ2-5; no firm D call. The CDR3 runs 13 residues. Deletions cut 0 bases from V and 5 bases from J, with 7 bases between. Germline-derived CDR1 and CDR2 are SEHNR and FQNEAQ (reference sequence).